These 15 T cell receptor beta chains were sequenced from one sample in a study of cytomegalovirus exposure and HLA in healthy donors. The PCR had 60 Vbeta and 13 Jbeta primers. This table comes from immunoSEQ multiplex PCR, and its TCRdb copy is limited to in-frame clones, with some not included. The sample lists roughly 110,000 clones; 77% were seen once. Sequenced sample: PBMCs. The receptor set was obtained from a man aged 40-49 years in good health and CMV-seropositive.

CDR3 sequence: CASSLEGRGGIQYF. DNA for the CDR3: TGTGCCAGCAGCTTAGAGGGCAGGGGTGGCATTCAGTACTTC. The chain is built from TRBV7-2 and TRBJ2-4; D is perhaps TRBD1 (6 bases). This CDR3 has 14 residues. CDR1 is SGHTA, CDR2 FQGNSA, per germline. Between the trimmed V and J ends, which lost 1 base and 9 bases, there was a span of 13 bases.

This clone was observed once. The CDR3 sequence: CASSFLGGIYGYTF. The DNA for the CDR3 is TGCGCCAGCAGCTTCCTCGGAGGGATTTATGGCTACACCTTC. This chain links TRBV5-1 with TRBJ1-2; no clear D gene. V lost 2 bases to trimming and J lost 5 bases, with 13 bases between them. The CDR3 spans 14 residues. In germline, CDR1 is SGHRS, CDR2 YFSETQ.

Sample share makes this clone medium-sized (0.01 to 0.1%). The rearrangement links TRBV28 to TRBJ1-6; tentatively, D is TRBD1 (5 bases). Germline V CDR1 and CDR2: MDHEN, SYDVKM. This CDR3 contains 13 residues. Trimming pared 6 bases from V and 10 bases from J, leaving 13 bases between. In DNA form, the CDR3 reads TGTGCCAGCAGGGGTGGGGCCGAATCACCCCTCCACTTT. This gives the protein CASRGGAESPLHF.

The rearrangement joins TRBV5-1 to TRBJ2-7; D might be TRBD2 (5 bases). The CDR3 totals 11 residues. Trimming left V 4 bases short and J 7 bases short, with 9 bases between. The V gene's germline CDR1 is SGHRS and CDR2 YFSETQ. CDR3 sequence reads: CASSLTGEQYF. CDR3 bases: TGCGCCAGCAGCCTGACGGGAGAGCAGTACTTC.

In DNA form, the CDR3 reads TGTGCCAGCAGTAGAGAGAGCACAGATACGCAGTATTTT. Translation: CASSRESTDTQYF. V is TRBV6-4 and J is TRBJ2-3; D is unclear. The CDR3 is 13 amino acids. Germline CDR1 reads MRHNA; CDR2 reads SNTAGT. Deletions cut 5 bases from V and 0 bases from J, with 6 bases between.

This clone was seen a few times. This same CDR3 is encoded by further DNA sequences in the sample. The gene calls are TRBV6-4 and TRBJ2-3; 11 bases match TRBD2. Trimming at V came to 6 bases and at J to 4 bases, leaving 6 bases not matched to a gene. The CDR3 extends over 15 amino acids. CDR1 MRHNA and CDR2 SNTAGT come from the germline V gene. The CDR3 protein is CASSETSGGSDTQYF. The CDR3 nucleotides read TGTGCCAGCAGCGAAACTAGCGGGGGATCAGATACGCAGTATTTT.

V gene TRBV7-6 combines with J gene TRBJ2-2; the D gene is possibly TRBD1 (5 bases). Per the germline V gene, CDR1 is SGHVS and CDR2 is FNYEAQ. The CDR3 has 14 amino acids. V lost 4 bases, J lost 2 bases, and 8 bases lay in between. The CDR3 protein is CASSSRTNTGELFF. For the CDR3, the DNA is TGTGCCAGCAGCTCTCGGACAAACACCGGGGAGCTGTTTTTT. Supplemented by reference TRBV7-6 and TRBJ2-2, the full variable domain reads GAGVSQSPRYKVTKRGQDVALRCDPISGHVSLYWYRQALGQGPEFLTYFNYEAQQDKSGLPNDRFSAERPEGSISTLTIQRTEQRDSAMYRCASSSRTNTGELFFGEGSRLTVL.

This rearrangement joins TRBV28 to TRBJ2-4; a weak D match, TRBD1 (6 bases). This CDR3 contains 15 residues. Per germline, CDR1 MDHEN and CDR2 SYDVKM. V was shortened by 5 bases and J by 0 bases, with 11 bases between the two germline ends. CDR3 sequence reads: CASSPQTGAKNIQYF. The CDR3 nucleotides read TGTGCCAGCAGTCCCCAGACAGGAGCCAAAAACATTCAGTACTTC. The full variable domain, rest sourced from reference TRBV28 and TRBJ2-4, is DVKVTQSSRYLVKRTGEKVFLECVQDMDHENMFWYRQDPGLGLRLIYFSYDVKMKEKGDIPEGYSVSREKKERFSLILESASTNQTSMYLCASSPQTGAKNIQYFGAGTRLSVL.

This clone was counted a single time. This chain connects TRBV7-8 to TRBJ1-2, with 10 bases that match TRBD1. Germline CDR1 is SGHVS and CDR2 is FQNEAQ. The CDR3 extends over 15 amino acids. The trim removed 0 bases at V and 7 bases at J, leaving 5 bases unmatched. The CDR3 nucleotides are TGTGCCAGCAGCTTAGCGGGACAGGGGACTATTGGCTACACCTTC. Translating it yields CASSLAGQGTIGYTF.

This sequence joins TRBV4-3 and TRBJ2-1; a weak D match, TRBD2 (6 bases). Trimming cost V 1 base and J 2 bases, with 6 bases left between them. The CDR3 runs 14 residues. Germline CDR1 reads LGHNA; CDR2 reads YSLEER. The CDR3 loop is CASSQGTTYNEQFF. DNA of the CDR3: TGCGCCAGCAGCCAAGGGACTACCTACAATGAGCAGTTCTTC.

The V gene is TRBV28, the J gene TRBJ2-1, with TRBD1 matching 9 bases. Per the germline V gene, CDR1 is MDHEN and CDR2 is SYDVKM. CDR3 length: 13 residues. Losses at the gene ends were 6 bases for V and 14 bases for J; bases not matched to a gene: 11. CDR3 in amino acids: CASSLQGARWEFF. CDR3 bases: TGTGCCAGCAGCTTACAGGGGGCTCGTTGGGAGTTCTTC.

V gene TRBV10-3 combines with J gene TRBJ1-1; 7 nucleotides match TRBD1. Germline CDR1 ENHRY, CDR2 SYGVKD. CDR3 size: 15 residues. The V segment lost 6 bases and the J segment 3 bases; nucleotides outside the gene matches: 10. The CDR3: CAIRNDREADTEAFF. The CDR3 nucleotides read TGTGCCATCAGAAACGACAGGGAGGCCGACACTGAAGCTTTCTTT.

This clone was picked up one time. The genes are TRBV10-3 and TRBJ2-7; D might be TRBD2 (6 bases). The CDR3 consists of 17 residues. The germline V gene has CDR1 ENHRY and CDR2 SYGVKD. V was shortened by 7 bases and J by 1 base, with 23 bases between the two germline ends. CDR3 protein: CAITPGTLARGSYEQYF. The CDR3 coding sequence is TGTGCCATCACCCCTGGGACTCTGGCTCGGGGATCCTACGAGCAGTACTTC.

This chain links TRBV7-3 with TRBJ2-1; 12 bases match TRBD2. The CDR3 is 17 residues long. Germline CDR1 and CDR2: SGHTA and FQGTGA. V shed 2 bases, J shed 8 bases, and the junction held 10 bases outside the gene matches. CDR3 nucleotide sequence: TGTGCCAGCAGCTTAGATGGGCTAGCGGGGGGGGTCGATGAGCAGTTCTTC. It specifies CASSLDGLAGGVDEQFF. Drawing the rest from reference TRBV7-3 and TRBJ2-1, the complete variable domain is GAGVSQTPSNKVTEKGKYVELRCDPISGHTALYWYRQSLGQGPEFLIYFQGTGAADDSGLPNDRFFAVRPEGSVSTLKIQRTERGDSAVYLCASSLDGLAGGVDEQFFGPGTRLTVL.

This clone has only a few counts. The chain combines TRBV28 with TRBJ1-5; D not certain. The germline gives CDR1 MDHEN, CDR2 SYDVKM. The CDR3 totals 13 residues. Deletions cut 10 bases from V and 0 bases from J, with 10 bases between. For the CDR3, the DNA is TGTGCCATCCAGACACTTAGCAATCAGCCCCAGCATTTT. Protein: CAIQTLSNQPQHF.